This T cell receptor beta chain came from a study of beta chain features in type 1 diabetes. General study points: Across patients, naive, central memory and Treg TCRB repertoires exhibited apparently greater similarity than was observed across healthy donors.

This clone was seen only a few times. The target antigen is unknown. V shed 6 bases and J shed 2 bases, with 10 bases lying between them. There are 14 residues in the CDR3. Germline CDR1 reads MNHEY; CDR2 reads SVGAGI. Expressed TCRB transcripts got sequenced, as all isolated RNA was reverse transcribed. Sequencing used immunoSEQ multiplex PCR; TCRdb keeps in-frame clones, though not all of them. The table lists approximately 150,000 clones, over 8% of them singletons. V and J are TRBV6-5 and TRBJ2-2; tentative D call: TRBD1 (6 bases). The specimen was central memory CD4+ T cells from blood. This sequence originates from a middle-aged woman in good health. The CDR3 coding sequence is TGTGCCAGCAGAGGGACAAGTAACACCGGGGAGCTGTTTTTT. Its protein product is CASRGTSNTGELFF.